What follows are 10 T cell receptor beta chains derived from one specimen sequenced in a study of blood T cell repertoires in COVID-19. The method was immunoSEQ multiplex PCR; TCRdb's version includes in-frame clones alone and lacks a portion of them. This sample has hundreds of thousands of clones; about four fifths occur once, and the top ten carry 3% to 4%. The specimen was PBMCs or T cells enriched from blood (not recorded which). The receptors shown here come from a woman in her sixties or seventies who had recovered from COVID-19.

The chain employs TRBV19 and TRBJ1-2; 9 bases fit TRBD1. Germline V gene sequence: CDR1 LNHDA, CDR2 SQIVND (reference sequence). This CDR3 has 15 residues. V trimming: 4 bases; J trimming: 4 bases; junction bases outside the gene matches: 7. This CDR3 is CASSSWDRVGYGYTF. In DNA form, the CDR3 reads TGTGCCAGTAGTAGCTGGGACAGGGTTGGCTATGGCTACACCTTC.

The genes are TRBV7-9 and TRBJ1-2; the match to TRBD1 covers 11 bases. From germline, CDR1 is SEHNR and CDR2 FQNEAQ (reference sequence). The trim removed 0 bases at V and 4 bases at J, leaving 4 bases unmatched. The CDR3 is 16 residues long. The CDR3 spells CASSLAGTGGIYGYTF. In DNA, the CDR3 is TGTGCCAGCAGCTTAGCAGGGACAGGGGGAATCTATGGCTACACCTTC.

V gene TRBV6-1 combines with J gene TRBJ2-2; D possibly corresponds to TRBD1 (6 bases). Looked up from germline, CDR1 is MNHNS and CDR2 is SASEGT. V was trimmed by 3 bases and J by 1 base, leaving 6 bases between them. The CDR3 consists of 14 residues. As DNA, the CDR3 is TGTGCCAGCAGTGACAGGGGGAACACCGGGGAGCTGTTTTTT. Translated, it gives CASSDRGNTGELFF.

V usage is TRBV18 and J usage is TRBJ1-2; 9 bases fit TRBD1. V was pared by 3 bases and J by 8 bases, with 7 bases of the junction left unmatched. Looked up from germline, CDR1 is KGHSH and CDR2 is LQKENI. CDR3 length: 14 amino acids. For the CDR3, the DNA is TGTGCCAGCTCACCGGCACAGGGGGCGAGCGGCTACACCTTC. Protein: CASSPAQGASGYTF.

The gene calls are TRBV9 and TRBJ2-7; 10 positions agree with TRBD2. There are 16 residues in the CDR3. V shed 0 bases and J 4 bases; nucleotides not matched to a gene: 7. CDR1 is SGDLS and CDR2 is YYNGEE in the germline V gene. CDR3 protein: CASSVGSSGGHYEQYF. The CDR3 DNA reads as TGTGCCAGCAGCGTAGGATCTAGCGGGGGACATTACGAGCAGTACTTC. Based on the CDR3 plus reference TRBV9 and TRBJ2-7, the full variable domain is DSGVTQTPKHLITATGQRVTLRCSPRSGDLSVYWYQQSLDQGLQFLIQYYNGEERAKGNILERFSAQQFPDLHSELNLSSLELGDSALYFCASSVGSSGGHYEQYFGPGTRLTVT.

The chain employs TRBV7-9 and TRBJ2-7; tentative D call: TRBD1 (6 bases). V was shortened by 4 bases and J by 3 bases, with 16 bases between the two germline ends. This CDR3 has 15 amino acids. Germline V gives CDR1 SEHNR, CDR2 FQNEAQ (reference sequence). CDR3 coding DNA: TGTGCCAGCAGCTCTCAGGGGCTATCAGGCTACGAGCAGTACTTC. Protein sequence: CASSSQGLSGYEQYF. The full variable domain, its missing parts supplied by reference TRBV7-9 and TRBJ2-7, is DTGVSQNPRHKITKRGQNVTFRCDPISEHNRLYWYRQTLGQGPEFLTYFQNEAQLEKSRLLSDRFSAERPKGSFSTLEIQRTEQGDSAMYLCASSSQGLSGYEQYFGPGTRLTVT.

The chain uses TRBV5-1 and TRBJ1-1, with TRBD1 identical over 8 bases. Germline CDR1 is SGHRS and CDR2 is YFSETQ. There are 12 residues in the CDR3. The junction had 1 base not matched to a gene; V was cut back by 0 bases and J by 9 bases. The CDR3 DNA reads as TGCGCCAGCAGCTTGGGGGACAGGCAAGCTTTCTTT. Translation: CASSLGDRQAFF.

The sample holds a few counts of this clone. The rearrangement uses TRBV10-3 and TRBJ2-2; TRBD2 might be the D (6 bases). The germline CDR1 and CDR2 sequences are ENHRY and SYGVKD. The CDR3 runs to 16 residues. The V end lost 10 bases, the J end lost 3 bases, and 21 bases lay between the germline ends. CDR3 amino acids: CAKTVGDSFYTGELFF. As DNA, the CDR3 is TGTGCCAAGACAGTGGGGGACTCCTTTTACACCGGGGAGCTGTTTTTT.

This clone was found a few times. The chain uses TRBV2 and TRBJ1-3, with D perhaps TRBD1 (6 bases). Germline CDR1 reads SNHLY; CDR2 reads FYNNEI. The CDR3 contains 14 residues. V was clipped by 6 bases and J by 5 bases, with 14 bases between them. This CDR3 reads CASSSQGTRNTIYF. The CDR3 nucleotides read TGTGCCAGCAGCTCACAGGGAACGCGAAACACCATATATTTT.

This clone was picked up one time. The chain combines TRBV11-2 with TRBJ2-7, with TRBD1 identical over 8 bases. The CDR3 consists of 15 residues. V was pared by 5 bases and J by 3 bases, with 9 bases of the junction left unmatched. Per the germline V gene, CDR1 is SGHAT and CDR2 is FQNNGV. CDR3 in DNA: TGTGCCAGCAGCCTTGCCGGGACAGGAGGCTACGAGCAGTACTTC. Translating gives CASSLAGTGGYEQYF.